This T cell receptor (beta chain) was recovered during a study of T cell repertoires in cytomegalovirus infection (dated by TCRdb to the late 2010s). About the investigation overall: Alongside well-studied HLA-B-restricted epitopes, the peptide stimulations were aimed at recently identified HLA-C-restricted CMV epitopes, whose presentation resists viral immunomodulation. Because public TCR beta signatures pointed to carriage of CMV infection together with the matching HLA type, the HLA type of each donor mattered for the analysis.

In the paper's terms, the treatment or condition label means: in vitro stimulation with specific CMV peptide epitopes to enrich CMV-specific T cells. Taken from cysteine to phenylalanine, the CDR3 has 17 residues. Only the CDR3 part of the read is kept: 51 bases, read in frame from the first base. Relative to germline, V is missing 1 base and J is missing 7 bases, with 9 bases of the junction outside any gene match. CDR1 and CDR2 are drawn from the germline V gene: ENHRY, SYGVKD. On the study overall, not on this receptor specifically: Cumulative frequency of public TCR beta family members discriminated carriers of CMV infection plus the relevant HLA type in this cohort and an independent roughly 320-donor cohort. The ex vivo response was dominated by HLA-C-restricted CMV-specific TCR beta clonotypes, which also provided the single most frequent clonotype in two of eight donors.

The instrument given in TCRdb is Illumina HiSeq 1500. TCRdb cleaned the public reads at Q25 with fastp, built clones with MiXCR and kept in-frame beta chains. Each entry is one CDR3 protein sequence, shown with its most common DNA and genes. This sample is represented by about 340,000 distinct CDR3 sequences; almost 30% of them were singletons. The leading ten clones occupy around 20% of the sample. This clonotype was counted a few times. Its antigen is currently not known. No base quality information exists; no much larger clone differs at one position. The sequencing used cultured PBMCs, collected from culture after CMV antigen stimulation. The receptor comes from a human donor in good health (CMV status not recorded). Some clones in this sample may be carry-over from other donors' samples. The V and J segments used are TRBV10-3 and TRBJ2-1; TRBD2 agrees with 11 junctional bases. This receptor has the CDR3 CAISEFILAGAENEQFF. The nucleotide sequence reads as follows: TGTGCCATCAGTGAGTTCATACTAGCGGGGGCGGAGAATGAGCAGTTCTTC.